This TCR beta chain stems from a study of metastatic and nonmetastatic thyroid tumors. On the study more broadly: Repertoires from blood and tumor or nodule tissue of malignant and benign thyroid patients were compared. Findings and limits, study-wide: As reported, TCR beta diversity in blood and tumor was significantly higher in malignant thyroid tumors than in benign nodules.

V was pared by 1 base and J by 4 bases, with 5 bases of the junction left unmatched. There are 15 residues in the CDR3. Germline V gene sequence: CDR1 WNHNN, CDR2 SYGVQD (reference sequence). This clone was counted many times. The antigen is undetermined. Until they underwent thyroid surgery, no patient had received any treatment. With MiXCR, TCRdb reprocessed the PCR reads. Of 28,000 or so clones in the sample, around 16% were seen once. This receptor was taken from a female donor with papillary thyroid cancer or a benign thyroid nodule (not recorded which). Some clones in this sample may be carry-over from other donors' samples. Sequenced input: blood. V gene TRBV10-1 combines with J gene TRBJ2-3, with 7 bases fitting TRBD1. In nucleotides, the CDR3 is TGCGCCAGCAGTGAGTTTATAGGGGGCTCAGATACGCAGTATTTT. It translates to CASSEFIGGSDTQYF.